What follows are 9 T cell receptor beta chains derived from one specimen sequenced in a study of Ad26.COV2.S vaccination and SARS-CoV-2 variants (dated by TCRdb to the early 2020s). In the paper's terms, the treatment or condition label means: roughly 19 received Ad26.COV2.S at low or high dose, single or two shots; five or six received placebo; per-sample allocation not given. For vaccine and placebo recipients, the sequenced repertoires came from samples collected on day 63 after the first injection. Receptor amplification or capture employed the immunoSEQ multiplex PCR assay. The source is immuneACCESS, and TCRdb retained only in-frame sequences with V and J called. Part of the clones is not carried over; for the studies checked, unresolved V genes explain less than half of this, and the remainder is unexplained. Here the sample has 350,000 to 450,000 clones; more than 75% occur a single time. The ten top clones hold 2.5% to 3.5% of the sample.

The sequencing used peripheral blood, collected in a trial of Ad26.COV2.S vaccine versus placebo. All receptors come from a person aged 18 to 59 who received the Ad26.COV2.S COVID-19 vaccine or a placebo.

The rearrangement uses TRBV19 and TRBJ2-5; 9 nucleotides align to TRBD1. In germline, CDR1 is LNHDA, CDR2 SQIVND (reference sequence). The CDR3 totals 14 residues. Trimming took 8 bases from V and 3 from J; bases not matched to a gene: 7. CDR3 residues: CASVATGGKETQYF. The CDR3 DNA is TGTGCCAGTGTCGCCACAGGGGGCAAAGAGACCCAGTACTTC.

This clone occurred a few times. The chain couples TRBV3-1 (or the pseudogene TRBV3-2) to TRBJ1-6; 8 positions match TRBD1. With V trimmed by 2 bases and J by 7 bases, 7 bases remained unmatched. This CDR3 comprises 16 residues. Per germline, CDR1 LGHDT and CDR2 YNNKEL (reference sequence). The CDR3 protein is CASSQSGGRSNSPLHF. CDR3 sequence (DNA): TGTGCCAGCAGCCAATCAGGGGGCCGGTCCAATTCACCCCTCCACTTT.

The chain combines TRBV19 with TRBJ1-4; D not certain. V was cut by 4 bases and J by 8 bases, with 17 bases left in between. CDR1 and CDR2 from the germline V gene are LNHDA and SQIVND (reference sequence). This CDR3 has 15 residues. This CDR3 reads CASSTRTGGGEKLFF. For the CDR3, the DNA is TGTGCCAGTAGTACCCGGACGGGCGGAGGGGAAAAACTGTTTTTT.

The V call is TRBV7-2, the J call TRBJ1-1; 8 nucleotides line up with TRBD1. CDR1 is SGHTA, CDR2 FQGNSA, per germline. This CDR3 is 14 amino acids long. With V trimmed by 5 bases and J by 0 bases, 2 bases remained unmatched. CDR3 residues: CASSRTGLNTEAFF. The DNA of the CDR3 is TGTGCCAGCAGCCGGACAGGGTTGAACACTGAAGCTTTCTTT.

The V call is TRBV7-2, the J call TRBJ2-5, with D hard to call. V lost 7 bases to trimming and J lost 5 bases, with 17 bases between them. The CDR3 spans 14 residues. Per the germline V gene, CDR1 is SGHTA and CDR2 is FQGNSA. In nucleotides, the CDR3 is TGTGCCAGCACCATTACGGGCCCCGGGGAGACCCAGTACTTC. Its translation is CASTITGPGETQYF. Variable domain in full (rest from reference TRBV7-2 and TRBJ2-5): GAGVSQSPSNKVTEKGKDVELRCDPISGHTALYWYRQSLGQGLEFLIYFQGNSAPDKSGLPSDRFSAERTGGSVSTLTIQRTQQEDSAVYLCASTITGPGETQYFGPGTRLLVL.

This clone appeared a single time. This sequence joins TRBV4-3 and TRBJ1-5; maybe TRBD1 (5 bases). Germline loops: CDR1 LGHNA, CDR2 YSLEER. CDR3 size: 14 residues. V gave up 5 bases and J gave up 1 base, with 9 bases separating them. CDR3 protein: CASSEGVSNQPQHF. For the CDR3, the DNA is TGCGCCAGCAGCGAAGGGGTAAGCAATCAGCCCCAGCATTTT.

The CDR3 coding sequence is TGTGCCAGCAGCCCGGGTCTACCCGGCTCTGGAAACACCATATATTTT. It codes for CASSPGLPGSGNTIYF. The chain has TRBV11-2 and TRBJ1-3; no clear D gene. V lost 5 bases, J lost 0 bases, and 14 bases lay in between. The CDR3 consists of 16 residues. Per the germline V gene, CDR1 is SGHAT and CDR2 is FQNNGV.

The chain carries TRBV18 and TRBJ2-3, with 14 bases lining up with TRBD2. Germline-derived CDR1 and CDR2 are KGHSH and LQKENI. This CDR3 contains 16 residues. V shed 2 bases and J 6 bases; nucleotides not matched to a gene: 4. The CDR3 sequence is CASSPRTSGGFDTQYF. The CDR3 nucleotides are TGTGCCAGCTCACCAAGGACTAGCGGGGGGTTCGATACGCAGTATTTT.

The chain has TRBV11-2 and TRBJ2-2; maybe TRBD2 (6 bases). This CDR3 spans 15 amino acids. Germline V CDR1 and CDR2: SGHAT, FQNNGV. V was clipped by 3 bases and J by 7 bases, with 15 bases between them. CDR3 sequence: CASSLVGTASGELFF. The DNA for the CDR3 is TGTGCCAGCAGCTTGGTCGGGACTGCCAGCGGGGAGCTGTTTTTT. The entire variable domain, with the rest obtained from reference TRBV11-2 and TRBJ2-2, is as follows: EAGVAQSPRYKIIEKRQSVAFWCNPISGHATLYWYQQILGQGPKLLIQFQNNGVVDDSQLPKDRFSAERLKGVDSTLKIQPAKLEDSAVYLCASSLVGTASGELFFGEGSRLTVL.